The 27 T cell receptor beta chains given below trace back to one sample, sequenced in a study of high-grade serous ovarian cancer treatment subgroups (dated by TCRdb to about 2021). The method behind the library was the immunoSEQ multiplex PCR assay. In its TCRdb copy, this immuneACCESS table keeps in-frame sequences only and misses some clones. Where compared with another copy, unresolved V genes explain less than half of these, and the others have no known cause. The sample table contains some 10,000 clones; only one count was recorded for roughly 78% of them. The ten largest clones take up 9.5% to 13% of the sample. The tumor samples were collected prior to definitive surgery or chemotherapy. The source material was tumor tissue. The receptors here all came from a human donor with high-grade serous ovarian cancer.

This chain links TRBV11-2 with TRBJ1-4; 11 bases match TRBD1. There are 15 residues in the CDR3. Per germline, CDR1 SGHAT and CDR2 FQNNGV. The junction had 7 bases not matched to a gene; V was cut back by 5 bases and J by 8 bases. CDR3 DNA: TGTGCCAGCAGCCCGGGGACAGGGGGGGCGGAAAAACTGTTTTTT. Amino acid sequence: CASSPGTGGAEKLFF.

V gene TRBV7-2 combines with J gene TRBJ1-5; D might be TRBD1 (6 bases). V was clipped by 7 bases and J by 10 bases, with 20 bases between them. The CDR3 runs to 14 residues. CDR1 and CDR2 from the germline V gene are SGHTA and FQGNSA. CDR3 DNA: TGTGCCAGCACCACATCGGGAGGGGGGAATCCCCAGCATTTT. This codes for CASTTSGGGNPQHF.

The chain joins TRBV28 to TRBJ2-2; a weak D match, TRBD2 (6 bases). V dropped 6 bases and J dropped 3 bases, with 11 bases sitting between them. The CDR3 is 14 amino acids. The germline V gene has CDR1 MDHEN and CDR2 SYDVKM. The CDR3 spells CASRPGVDTGELFF. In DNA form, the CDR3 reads TGTGCCAGCAGGCCGGGGGTTGACACCGGGGAGCTGTTTTTT.

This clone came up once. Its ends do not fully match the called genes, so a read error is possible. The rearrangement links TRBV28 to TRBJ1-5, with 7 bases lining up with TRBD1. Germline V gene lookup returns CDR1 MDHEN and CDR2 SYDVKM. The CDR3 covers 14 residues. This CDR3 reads CASSPGGGKQPQHF. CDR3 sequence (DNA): TGTGCCAGCAGCCCAGGAGGGGGCAAACAGCCCCAGCATTTT.

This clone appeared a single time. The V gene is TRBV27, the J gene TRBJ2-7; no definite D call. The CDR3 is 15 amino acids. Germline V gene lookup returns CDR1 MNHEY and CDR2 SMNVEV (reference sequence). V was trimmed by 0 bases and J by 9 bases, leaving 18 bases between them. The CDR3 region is CASSLSATLPLGQYF. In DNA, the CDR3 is TGTGCCAGCAGTTTATCGGCCACCCTACCCCTCGGGCAGTACTTC.

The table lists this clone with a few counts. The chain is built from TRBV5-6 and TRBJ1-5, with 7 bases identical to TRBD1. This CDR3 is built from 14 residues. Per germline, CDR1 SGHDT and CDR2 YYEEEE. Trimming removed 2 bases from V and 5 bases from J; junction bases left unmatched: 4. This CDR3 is CASSLQGTHQPQHF. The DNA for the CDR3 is TGTGCCAGCAGCTTACAGGGGACCCATCAGCCCCAGCATTTT.

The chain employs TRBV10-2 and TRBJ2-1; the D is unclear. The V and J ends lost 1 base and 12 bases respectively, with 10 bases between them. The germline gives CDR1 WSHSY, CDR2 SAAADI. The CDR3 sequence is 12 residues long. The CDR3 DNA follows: TGCGCCAGCAGTGAGTTTAGGGTCGTGCAGTTCTTC. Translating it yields CASSEFRVVQFF.

The CDR3 DNA reads TGTGCCAGCAGTGTTAACCTTTGGGATACGCAGTATTTT. This gives the protein CASSVNLWDTQYF. This chain joins TRBV6-4 and TRBJ2-3; D is ambiguous. CDR3 length equals 13 residues. The ends were cut back, 4 bases at V and 6 bases at J, with 11 bases in the middle. CDR1 and CDR2 (germline): MRHNA, SNTAGT.

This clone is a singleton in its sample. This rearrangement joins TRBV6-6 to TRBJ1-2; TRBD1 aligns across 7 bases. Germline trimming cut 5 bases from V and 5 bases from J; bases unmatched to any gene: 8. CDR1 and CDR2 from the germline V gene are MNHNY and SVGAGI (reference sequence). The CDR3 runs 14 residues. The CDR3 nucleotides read TGTGCCAGCAGTGGTGAGGGCAGGGGGTATGGCTACACCTTC. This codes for CASSGEGRGYGYTF.

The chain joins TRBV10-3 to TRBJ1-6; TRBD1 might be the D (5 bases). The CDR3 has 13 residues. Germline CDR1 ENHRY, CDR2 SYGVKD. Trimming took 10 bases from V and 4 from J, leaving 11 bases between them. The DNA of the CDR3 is TGTGCCACCTCGGACATTTATAATTCACCCCTCCACTTT. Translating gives CATSDIYNSPLHF.

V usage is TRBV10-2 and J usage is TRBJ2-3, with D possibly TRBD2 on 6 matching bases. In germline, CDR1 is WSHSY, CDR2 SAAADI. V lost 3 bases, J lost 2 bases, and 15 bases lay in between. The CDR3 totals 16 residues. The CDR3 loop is CASSDGYSGYTDTQYF. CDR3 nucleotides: TGCGCCAGCAGTGACGGATATAGCGGTTACACAGATACGCAGTATTTT.

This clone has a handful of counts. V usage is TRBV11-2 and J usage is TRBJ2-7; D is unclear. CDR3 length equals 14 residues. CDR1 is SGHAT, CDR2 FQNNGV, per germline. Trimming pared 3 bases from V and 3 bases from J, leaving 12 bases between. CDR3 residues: CASSFDAAYYEQYF. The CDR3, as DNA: TGTGCCAGCAGCTTCGATGCAGCTTACTACGAGCAGTACTTC.

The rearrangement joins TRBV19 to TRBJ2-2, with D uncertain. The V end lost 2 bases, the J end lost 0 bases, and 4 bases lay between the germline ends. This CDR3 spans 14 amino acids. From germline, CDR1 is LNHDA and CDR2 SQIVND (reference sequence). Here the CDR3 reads CASSITANTGELFF. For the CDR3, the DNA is TGTGCCAGTAGTATAACAGCGAACACCGGGGAGCTGTTTTTT.

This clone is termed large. CDR3 residues: CASSPRTGDGYTF. CDR3 nucleotide sequence: TGTGCCAGCAGCCCTAGGACAGGGGACGGCTACACCTTC. J is TRBJ1-2 and V is TRBV16; 9 bases agree with TRBD1. The J segment lost 8 bases and the V segment lost 4 bases, leaving 5 bases of the junction unmatched. The CDR3 loop spans 13 amino acids. CDR1 and CDR2 (germline): KGHSY, FQNENV.

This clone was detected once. DNA for the CDR3: TGTGCCAGCAGCCCCGGGGGGACGGACGCTTCGGCCCTCCACTTT. The encoded protein is CASSPGGTDASALHF. The V call is TRBV7-2, the J call TRBJ1-6; a weak D match, TRBD1 (5 bases). CDR3 length equals 15 residues. V dropped 5 bases and J dropped 14 bases, with 22 bases sitting between them. The germline V gene has CDR1 SGHTA and CDR2 FQGNSA.

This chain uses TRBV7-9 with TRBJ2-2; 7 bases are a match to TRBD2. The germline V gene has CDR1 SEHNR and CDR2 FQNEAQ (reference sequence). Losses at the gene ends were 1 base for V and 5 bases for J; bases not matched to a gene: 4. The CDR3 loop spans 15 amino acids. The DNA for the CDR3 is TGTGCCAGCAGCTTAGGCGGGAGAGGGACCGGGGAGCTGTTTTTT. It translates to CASSLGGRGTGELFF.

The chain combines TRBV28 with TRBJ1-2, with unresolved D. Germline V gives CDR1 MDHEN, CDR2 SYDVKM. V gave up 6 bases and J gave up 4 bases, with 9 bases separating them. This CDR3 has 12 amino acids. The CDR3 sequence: CASRGKLYGYTF. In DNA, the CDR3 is TGTGCCAGCAGGGGGAAACTCTATGGCTACACCTTC.

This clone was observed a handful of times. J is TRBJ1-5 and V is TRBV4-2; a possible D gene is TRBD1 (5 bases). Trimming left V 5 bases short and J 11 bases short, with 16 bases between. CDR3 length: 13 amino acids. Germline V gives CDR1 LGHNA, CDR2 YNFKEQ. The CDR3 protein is CASSAGRGWAQHF. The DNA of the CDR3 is TGTGCCAGCAGCGCGGGACGGGGCTGGGCCCAGCATTTT.

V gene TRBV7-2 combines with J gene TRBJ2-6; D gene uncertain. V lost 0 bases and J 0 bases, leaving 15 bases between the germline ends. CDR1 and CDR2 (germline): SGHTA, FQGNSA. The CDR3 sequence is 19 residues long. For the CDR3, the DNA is TGTGCCAGCAGCTTAGCGCCGCACCGCTTGAGCTCTGGGGCCAACGTCCTGACTTTC. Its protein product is CASSLAPHRLSSGANVLTF.

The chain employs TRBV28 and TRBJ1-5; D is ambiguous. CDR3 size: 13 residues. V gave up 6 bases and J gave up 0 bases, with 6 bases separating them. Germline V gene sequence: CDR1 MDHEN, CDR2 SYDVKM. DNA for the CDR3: TGTGCCAGCAGGGACGATAGCAATCAGCCCCAGCATTTT. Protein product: CASRDDSNQPQHF.

CDR3 sequence reads: CASSATPGDEQYF. CDR3 DNA: TGTGCCAGCAGTGCAACCCCCGGGGACGAGCAGTACTTC. The genes are TRBV2 and TRBJ2-7, with D possibly matching TRBD2 (5 bases). Looked up from germline, CDR1 is SNHLY and CDR2 is FYNNEI. This CDR3 is 13 amino acids long. Trimming shortened V by 4 bases and J by 5 bases, and 12 bases separated the two germline ends.

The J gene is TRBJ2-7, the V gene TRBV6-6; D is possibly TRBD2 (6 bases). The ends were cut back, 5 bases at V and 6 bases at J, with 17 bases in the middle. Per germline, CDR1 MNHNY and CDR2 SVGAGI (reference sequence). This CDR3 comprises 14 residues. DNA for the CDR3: TGTGCCAGCAGTGACCGGGACTTACTGCCCGAGCAGTACTTC. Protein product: CASSDRDLLPEQYF.

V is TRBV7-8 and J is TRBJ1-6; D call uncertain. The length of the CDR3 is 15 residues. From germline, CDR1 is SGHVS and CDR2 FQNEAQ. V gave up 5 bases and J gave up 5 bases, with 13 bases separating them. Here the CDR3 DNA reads TGTGCCAGCAGCCCTTCTGGACGGGATAATTCACCCCTCCACTTT. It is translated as CASSPSGRDNSPLHF.

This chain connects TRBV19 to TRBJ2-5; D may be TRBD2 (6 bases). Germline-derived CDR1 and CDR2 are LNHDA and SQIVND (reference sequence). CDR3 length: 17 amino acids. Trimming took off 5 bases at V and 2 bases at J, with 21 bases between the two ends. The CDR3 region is CASSAPRWGAGQETQYF. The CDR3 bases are TGTGCCAGTAGTGCCCCGCGTTGGGGCGCGGGGCAAGAGACCCAGTACTTC. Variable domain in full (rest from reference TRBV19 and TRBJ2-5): DGGITQSPKYLFRKEGQNVTLSCEQNLNHDAMYWYRQDPGQGLRLIYYSQIVNDFQKGDIAEGYSVSREKKESFPLTVTSAQKNPTAFYLCASSAPRWGAGQETQYFGPGTRLLVL.

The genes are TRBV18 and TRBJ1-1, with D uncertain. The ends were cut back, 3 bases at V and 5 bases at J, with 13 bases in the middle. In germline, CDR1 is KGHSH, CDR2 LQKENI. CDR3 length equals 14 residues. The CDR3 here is CASSPPGVETEAFF. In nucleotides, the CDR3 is TGTGCCAGCTCACCCCCCGGGGTTGAGACTGAAGCTTTCTTT.

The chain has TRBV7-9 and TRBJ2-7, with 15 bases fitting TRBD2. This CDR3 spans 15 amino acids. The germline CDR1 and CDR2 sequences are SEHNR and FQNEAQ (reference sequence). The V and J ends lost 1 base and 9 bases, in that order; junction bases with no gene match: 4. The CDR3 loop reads CASSLGGLAGGPQYF. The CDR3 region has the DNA TGTGCCAGCAGCTTAGGGGGACTAGCGGGAGGCCCGCAGTACTTC. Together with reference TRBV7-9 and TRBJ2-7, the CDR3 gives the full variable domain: DTGVSQNPRHKITKRGQNVTFRCDPISEHNRLYWYRQTLGQGPEFLTYFQNEAQLEKSRLLSDRFSAERPKGSFSTLEIQRTEQGDSAMYLCASSLGGLAGGPQYFGPGTRLTVT.

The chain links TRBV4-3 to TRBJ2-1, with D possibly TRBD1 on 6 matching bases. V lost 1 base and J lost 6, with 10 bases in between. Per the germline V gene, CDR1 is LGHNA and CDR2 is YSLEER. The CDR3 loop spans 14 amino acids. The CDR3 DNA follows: TGCGCCAGCAGCCAAGTGGGGGCGCGCAATGAGCAGTTCTTC. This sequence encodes CASSQVGARNEQFF.